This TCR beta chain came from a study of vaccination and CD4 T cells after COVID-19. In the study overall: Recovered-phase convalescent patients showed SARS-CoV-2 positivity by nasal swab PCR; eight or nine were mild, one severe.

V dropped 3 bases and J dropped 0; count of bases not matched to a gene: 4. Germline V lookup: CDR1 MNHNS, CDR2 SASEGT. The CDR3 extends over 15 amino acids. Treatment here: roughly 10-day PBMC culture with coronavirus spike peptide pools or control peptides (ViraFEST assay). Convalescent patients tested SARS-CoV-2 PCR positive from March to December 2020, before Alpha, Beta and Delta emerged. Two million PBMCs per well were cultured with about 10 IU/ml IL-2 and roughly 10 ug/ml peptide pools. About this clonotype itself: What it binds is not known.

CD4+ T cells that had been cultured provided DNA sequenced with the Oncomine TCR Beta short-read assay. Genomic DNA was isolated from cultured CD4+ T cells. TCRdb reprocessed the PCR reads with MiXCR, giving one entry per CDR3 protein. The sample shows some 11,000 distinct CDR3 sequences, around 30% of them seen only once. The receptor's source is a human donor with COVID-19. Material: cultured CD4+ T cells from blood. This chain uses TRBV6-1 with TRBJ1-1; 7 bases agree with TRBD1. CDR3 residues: CASSDRGWVNTEAFF. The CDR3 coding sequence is TGTGCCAGCAGTGACAGGGGGTGGGTGAACACTGAAGCTTTCTTT.